This TCR beta chain derives from a study of tumor-infiltrating lymphocytes in primary liver carcinoma (dated by TCRdb to 2015 to 2018). About the full investigation: Hepatocellular carcinoma (four) or combined HCC and intrahepatic cholangiocarcinoma (one) was present in the five patients, who were three men and two women aged 30 to 69 years. For each liver tumor, the study sampled five regions along with adjacent normal tissue and blood, and applied TCRbeta repertoire sequencing, expression microarrays and whole-exome sequencing. A total of 35 specimens from 5 patients, comprising approximately 25 tumor regions, 5 adjacent noncancerous liver tissues and 5 peripheral blood samples, were covered by TCRbeta repertoire sequencing. Each sample produced roughly 3.65 to 7.5 million productive TCRbeta reads, and read depth showed no significant difference between tissue types. The tumors of the five patients were staged as T1-T3 N0M0, with maximum diameters ranging from about 4 to 10 cm. Reproducibility between technical replicate repertoires was high, with correlation coefficients above 0.98 and mean shared-clone rates about 0.89. To link TCRbeta repertoire diversity to the local molecular phenotype, the 25 to 30 tumor region samples were profiled with Agilent mRNA microarrays.

The CDR3, from cysteine to phenylalanine, totals 13 residues. Only the CDR3 DNA stays, 39 bases, in frame from base 1. Without any cell sorting, total RNA and DNA were extracted together from roughly 21-30 mg of bulk tissue using the AllPrep DNA/RNA mini kit. Between November 2015 and early 2016, five patients in China with histopathologically diagnosed primary liver carcinoma had surgical resection. At the time of sampling, the patients were treatment-naive and had chronic HBV infection. Each tumor was sampled at five spatially separated regions: the superior, inferior, left-lateral and right-lateral poles and the tumor centre. Histology showed that every tumor sample contained more than 80% viable tumor cells. Fresh tumor and adjacent tissue pieces were bisected; one half was stored in RNAlater at -80°C, the other sent for histology. On this clonotype itself: The specificity of this receptor is unknown. The germline gene is not matched at one end of the junction; a read error may be the cause.

Broader findings and caveats from the paper: Because sequencing covered only the TCR beta chain and unpaired alpha chains were not captured, true repertoire diversity is likely underestimated. Comparison of CD4+ and CD8+ T cell repertoires was precluded by the use of bulk unsorted samples. Consistent with antigen-driven expansion, pairs of tumor regions showed higher repertoire overlap (mean roughly 36%) than either tumor-adjacent pairs (around 17%) or tumor-blood pairs (roughly 14%). The study included only a few patients, and the authors note findings should be validated in a larger study. Only about 7-25% of top clones were found in all five regions of a tumor, suggesting spatial heterogeneity of tumor-infiltrating T cells. The top 250 clones accounted for a significantly greater share of the repertoire in tumors than in blood (p = 0.039).

Starting from 500 to 600 ng total RNA, TCRbeta-specific cDNA was produced by reverse transcription with a constant-region primer and ProtoScript II reverse transcriptase. TCRbeta libraries were built with three nested multiplex PCR rounds, a slightly modified ARM-PCR procedure. Each of the first two PCR rounds ran for about 10 cycles and used multiplex TRBV1-TRBV30 forward primers together with a Cbeta reverse primer. Sample barcodes and Illumina adapters were attached in a final 25-cycle PCR using Deep VentR polymerase. Before sequencing, amplicons between 200 and 500 bp were purified from gel using a QIAquick gel extraction kit. TCRbeta amplicons were sequenced on an Illumina HiSeq 2500 with 250-bp paired-end reads. Under the source paper's analysis protocol: To recover full CDR3 sequences, reads were quality-trimmed using Trimmomatic v0.33 and paired reads were then merged using FLASH v1.2.11. V, D and J germline segments were assigned to the rearranged TCRbeta sequences using MiGEC v1.2.1b. Clonotype statistics, along with Shannon-Wiener diversity indices, were calculated using VDJtools v1.0.0. To cut down on sampling bias, every analysis after diversity analysis relied on just the 250 most abundant clonotypes from each sample. TCRdb passed the public sequencing reads through fastp at Q25 and MiXCR, retaining productive beta sequences. Identical CDR3 protein sequences are pooled into one entry, listed with their most common genes and DNA. The V and J calls, along with clone size, are taken from TCRdb and not from the paper's own processing. This sample is represented by about 110,000 distinct CDR3 sequences; 82% of them were singletons. The ten largest clones add up to about a fifth of the sample.

The rearranged chain carries TRBV12-3 or TRBV12-4 and TRBJ1-6; TRBD1 could be the D gene, as 5 bases match. This TCR was sampled from a man in his forties with primary liver carcinoma and hepatitis B virus infection. Specimen: liver tumor tissue from sampling region 3. The cell subset or site tag for this specimen amounts to: tumor region T3, left-lateral pole. The nucleotide sequence is given as TGTGCCAGCAGTTTGACAGCGGGATCACTCCTCCACTTT. This codes for CASSLTAGSLLHF.